These T cell receptor beta chains were read from a single sample in a study of blood T cell repertoires in COVID-19. Sequenced by immunoSEQ multiplex PCR; TCRdb stores in-frame clones only, minus some. The table has roughly 100,000 clones, roughly 80% seen once. Source material: peripheral blood. Receptors originate from a man aged 55 to 70 with acute or convalescent COVID-19. CDR3s include the opening cysteine and the closing phenylalanine or tryptophan.

v_call cdr3_aa
TRBV7-3 CADRGPKSNYGYTF
TRBV12-5 CASGLGTLSYNEQFF
TRBV2 CASSLRTSAEQYF
TRBV5-1 CASSPDRLTEKLFF
TRBV11-1 CASSLGGTVLYEQYF
TRBV10-3 CAISELPGQGASYTF
TRBV4-2 CASSQDQREEDTQYF
TRBV5-1 CASSPRNRQGGTYGYTF
TRBV11-1 CASSLVSRNTDTQYF
TRBV11-2 CASSLESGGSYNEQFF
TRBV7-8 CASSLVGQGTSNQPQHF
TRBV12-3/TRBV12-4 CASSTRGYTEAFF
TRBV5-5 CASSSAGVDTQYF
TRBV6-5 CASSYSGRGTEAFF
TRBV27 CAAGDTGELFF
TRBV19 CASSMVASAGARTNEKLFF
TRBV6-2/TRBV6-3 CASSAGTGVDGNSPLHF
TRBV30 CAWEGTSGTGELFF
TRBV19 CASSPWTGNTGELFF
TRBV27 CASSLWGGGQPQHF
TRBV18 CASSPGLNTGELFF
TRBV7-3 CASSSIPGVQETQYF
TRBV20-1 CSASSGSDNQPQHF
TRBV6-2/TRBV6-3 CASSPGGGGYNEQFF
TRBV12-3/TRBV12-4 CASSLGGPEAFF
TRBV3-1/TRBV3-2 CASRRYDEQFF
TRBV10-1 CASSASGSYEQYF
TRBV5-6 CASSALTRGRAGYEQYF
TRBV24-1 CATSGHSGGADTQYF
TRBV18 CASSASSGGQETQYF
TRBV5-3 CARSLARHFATNEKLFF